The following is a T cell receptor beta chain sequence with its context. This sample was taken from a study of T cell changes during pregnancy in multiple sclerosis. Only in-frame clones appear in the TCRdb table, and some are missing; sequencing was by immunoSEQ multiplex PCR. The sample has roughly 30,000 clones; about 86% are singletons. Germline V lookup: CDR1 SGHNT, CDR2 YYREEE (reference sequence). CDR3 length equals 14 residues. Trimming took 4 bases from V and 8 from J; bases not matched to a gene: 8. The sequences come from CD4+ T cells from peripheral blood mononuclear cells, collected in the first trimester of pregnancy. This TCR derives from a female donor in good health, enrolled as a control in a pregnancy study. The chain recombines TRBV5-4 with TRBJ1-2; 10 bases fit TRBD1. The CDR3 sequence: CASSRTGGRRGYTF. The DNA for the CDR3 is TGTGCCAGCAGCAGGACAGGGGGAAGGAGAGGCTACACCTTC. The whole variable domain, remainder taken from reference TRBV5-4 and TRBJ1-2, is ETGVTQSPTHLIKTRGQQVTLRCSSQSGHNTVSWYQQALGQGPQFIFQYYREEENGRGNFPPRFSGLQFPNYSSELNVNALELDDSALYLCASSRTGGRRGYTFGSGTRLTVV.